The present T cell receptor (beta chain) was sequenced within a study of shared clonotypes between healthy human individuals. Germline V CDR1 and CDR2: MNHEY, SVGAGI. Trimming left V 1 base short and J 7 bases short, with 8 bases between. The CDR3 totals 13 residues. Study-wide findings and caveats: Compared with memory subsets, naive subsets generally had larger estimated richness.

About this clone itself: No antigen is known for it.

Repertoires were generated with immunoSEQ multiplex PCR, while TCRdb's copy carries only in-frame clones and drops some. This sample has hundreds of thousands of clones, with 80% to 90% found just once. The sequenced sample was memory CD8+ T cells sorted from blood. As to subset: CD45RO+ cells pooled with CCR7-negative TemRA cells. This TCR was recovered from a man between 18 and 29 years old in good health. The gene calls are TRBV6-5 and TRBJ1-5; D gene ambiguous. The CDR3: CASSYFGEQPQHF. The CDR3 coding sequence is TGTGCCAGCAGTTACTTCGGCGAGCAGCCCCAGCATTTT.